The 7 T cell receptor beta chains reported below all come from one sample, sequenced in a study of T-cell memory formation after mild COVID-19. Each CDR3 protein gets one entry after TCRdb re-called the 5' RACE reads with MiXCR. The sample includes 380,000 or so distinct CDR3 sequences, approximately 15% seen only once; the top ten take around a fifth. The sample was PBMCs or a T cell subset sorted from them (not recorded which). All receptors derive from a man aged 18 to 29 who had mild COVID-19 (a few samples of this study predate the infection). Cell type and time point are not known.

This clonotype has a handful of counts. V usage is TRBV12-3 or TRBV12-4 and J usage is TRBJ1-2; 8 nucleotides match TRBD1. The CDR3 runs to 13 residues. The junction had 5 bases not matched to a gene; V was cut back by 5 bases and J by 6 bases. CDR3 region: CASSIDRGNGYTF. CDR3 sequence (DNA): TGTGCCAGCAGTATTGACAGGGGAAATGGCTACACCTTC.

This clonotype was recorded a few times. J is TRBJ1-5 and V is TRBV24-1, with 7 bases fitting TRBD1. The V and J ends lost 3 bases and 10 bases, in that order; junction bases with no gene match: 11. The CDR3 extends over 15 amino acids. CDR1 and CDR2 (germline): KGHDR, SFDVKD. CDR3 sequence: CATSDDRVGVGPQHF. The CDR3 region has the DNA TGTGCCACCAGTGATGACAGGGTTGGGGTAGGACCCCAGCATTTT.

This clonotype occurred once. V gene TRBV6-5 combines with J gene TRBJ1-1; 7 nucleotides agree with TRBD1. The V gene's germline CDR1 is MNHEY and CDR2 SVGAGI. The J segment lost 11 bases and the V segment lost 0 bases, leaving 9 bases of the junction unmatched. The CDR3 is 14 residues long. The CDR3 sequence is CASSYSRGRTGAFF. CDR3 coding DNA: TGTGCCAGCAGTTACTCAAGGGGGCGTACCGGCGCTTTCTTT.

The gene calls are TRBV7-2 and TRBJ1-6; D call uncertain. In germline, CDR1 is SGHTA, CDR2 FQGNSA. The CDR3 covers 14 residues. Trimming took 1 base from V and 14 from J, leaving 15 bases between them. In nucleotides, the CDR3 is TGTGCCAGCAGCTTAGATTACGGGATCTCCGCCCTCCACTTT. Translating gives CASSLDYGISALHF.

The CDR3 nucleotides read TGTGCCAGCAGTCCTTACGGGATTCAGTCCGGGGAGACCCAGTACTTC. Protein product: CASSPYGIQSGETQYF. The chain uses TRBV12-3 or TRBV12-4 and TRBJ2-5; TRBD2 might be the D (5 bases). V was shortened by 5 bases and J by 5 bases, with 21 bases between the two germline ends. This CDR3 region has 16 residues.

In its sample, this clonotype was seen a few times. This chain links TRBV2 with TRBJ1-2; a weak D match, TRBD1 (6 bases). Germline CDR1 SNHLY, CDR2 FYNNEI. The CDR3 covers 15 residues. The V end lost 3 bases, the J end lost 7 bases, and 18 bases lay between the germline ends. In DNA, the CDR3 is TGTGCCAGCAGTGACCTTATGGGGGCGGTTACTGGCTACACCTTC. Its translation: CASSDLMGAVTGYTF.

Remarks on this clonotype: A read error may explain this, as a much larger clone is one base away. This chain joins TRBV21-1 and TRBJ2-7; no check of the table's D call, TRBD1, against the DNA was made. TRBV21-1 is a pseudogene segment. This CDR3 region has 16 residues. The CDR3 sequence: CDSSKIARVRTYEQYV. CDR3 DNA: TGTGACAGCAGCAAAATTGCCAGGGTCCGGACCTACGAGCAGTACGTC.